The rows below give T cell receptor beta chains drawn from one sample of a study of control samples from healthy donors and cancer patients. Here immunoSEQ multiplex PCR was the method, and the copy in TCRdb shows in-frame clones only, minus some. Among around 150,000 clones listed, approximately 91% were seen once. The sequencing sample was made of blood. The origin of the receptors is a man younger than 40 in good health. CDR3s include the opening cysteine and the closing phenylalanine or tryptophan. Fields, in order: V gene, J gene, clone size, D gene, CDR3 protein, CDR3 DNA. A D gene is named only where the DNA matches it firmly. A clone size is listed for some rows: how often the clone was seen (once, few, many), or a class if it is expanded.

TRBV21-1	TRBJ2-7	NA	NA	CASSKERVGRLADTYEQYF	TGTGCCAGCAGCAAAGAAAGAGTGGGGAGACTAGCGGATACCTACGAGCAGTACTTC
TRBV9	TRBJ1-3	NA	TRBD1	CASSAGQGPSGNTIYF	TGTGCCAGCAGCGCCGGACAGGGTCCCTCTGGAAACACCATATATTTT
TRBV25-1	TRBJ2-7	NA	NA	CASNEGGQTYEQYF	TGTGCCAGCAACGAGGGGGGACAGACCTACGAGCAGTACTTC
TRBV7-3	TRBJ2-3	NA	NA	CASSPTSLATAGDTQYF	TGTGCCAGCAGCCCAACTTCCCTAGCGACGGCAGGCGATACGCAGTATTTT
TRBV11-2	TRBJ2-2	NA	NA	CASSHLTGELFF	TGTGCCAGCAGCCACTTAACCGGGGAGCTGTTTTTT
TRBV5-4	TRBJ1-6	NA	NA	CASSSNRVSPLHF	TGTGCCAGCAGCTCAAACAGGGTTTCACCCCTCCACTTT
TRBV27	TRBJ1-5	NA	TRBD1	CASSLDRGGSQPQHF	TGTGCCAGCAGTTTAGACAGGGGAGGTAGTCAGCCCCAGCATTTT
TRBV5-1	TRBJ2-2	NA	NA	CASSVQGDSGELFF	TGCGCCAGCAGTGTACAGGGCGATTCCGGGGAGCTGTTTTTT
TRBV24-1	TRBJ2-1	NA	NA	CATSDLRGWHNEQFF	TGTGCCACCAGTGATTTGCGTGGGTGGCACAATGAGCAGTTCTTC
TRBV5-5	TRBJ2-1	NA	TRBD2	CASSVTSVETQFF	TGTGCCAGCAGCGTGACTAGCGTTGAAACCCAGTTCTTC
TRBV5-8	TRBJ2-2	few	NA	CASSFWEVSDSTGELFF	TGTGCCAGCAGCTTTTGGGAAGTGTCTGATAGCACCGGGGAGCTGTTTTTT
TRBV5-5	TRBJ1-2	once	NA	CASSLGGETLYGYTF	TGTGCCAGCAGCTTGGGGGGGGAAACCCTCTATGGCTACACCTTC
TRBV27	TRBJ2-7	NA	NA	CASGYPTEQYF	TGTGCCAGCGGCTACCCTACAGAGCAGTACTTC
TRBV11-3	TRBJ2-1	NA	NA	CASSSQQGAIGNEQFF	TGTGCCAGCAGCTCACAACAGGGTGCGATCGGCAATGAGCAGTTCTTC
TRBV11-1	TRBJ2-5	NA	NA	CASSTPIPQEETQYF	TGTGCCAGCAGCACGCCTATCCCCCAGGAGGAGACCCAGTACTTC
TRBV7-8	TRBJ1-2	NA	TRBD1	CASSPTGVGYTF	TGTGCCAGCAGCCCAACAGGGGTTGGCTACACCTTC
TRBV9	TRBJ1-1	NA	NA	CASSVTGYGEAFF	TGTGCCAGCAGCGTCACAGGTTACGGTGAAGCTTTCTTT
TRBV9	TRBJ2-1	NA	TRBD2	CASSIERGSYNEQFF	TGTGCCAGCAGCATCGAGCGGGGCAGTTACAATGAGCAGTTCTTC
TRBV18	TRBJ1-1	once	NA	CASSAETRTEAFF	TGTGCCAGCTCAGCAGAGACGCGGACTGAAGCTTTCTTT
TRBV7-8	TRBJ1-6	NA	NA	CASSPRGLSDSPLHF	TGTGCCAGCAGCCCTCGGGGGTTATCGGATTCACCCCTCCACTTT
TRBV4-1	TRBJ1-2	NA	NA	CASSPKVGSYGYTF	TGCGCCAGCAGCCCCAAGGTGGGCAGCTATGGCTACACCTTC
TRBV7-2	TRBJ2-7	NA	NA	CASSLGGFSEQYF	TGTGCCAGCAGCTTAGGGGGATTTAGTGAGCAGTACTTC
TRBV4-3	TRBJ2-7	once	TRBD1	CASSIPGQGYEQYF	TGCGCCAGCAGCATACCGGGACAGGGCTACGAGCAGTACTTC
TRBV3-1/TRBV3-2	TRBJ2-2	NA	TRBD2	CASSVLAGNTGELFF	TGTGCCAGCAGCGTACTAGCGGGGAACACCGGGGAGCTGTTTTTT
TRBV6-5	TRBJ2-2	NA	TRBD2	CASTSLAGGVGELFF	TGTGCCAGCACCAGCCTAGCGGGGGGAGTCGGGGAGCTGTTTTTT
TRBV9	TRBJ2-7	once	NA	CASSPGPAGEQYF	TGTGCCAGCAGCCCCGGTCCTGCAGGTGAGCAGTACTTC
TRBV6-5	TRBJ1-2	few	NA	CAFLEGYGYTF	TGTGCCTTCCTGGAGGGCTATGGCTACACCTTC
TRBV11-3	TRBJ2-3	NA	NA	CASSPDEGRQEYF	TGTGCCAGCAGCCCCGATGAGGGTCGCCAAGAGTATTTT
TRBV19	TRBJ2-5	NA	TRBD1	CASSPATKTGVGTQYF	TGTGCCAGTAGTCCCGCAACCAAGACAGGGGTCGGGACCCAGTACTTC
TRBV2	TRBJ1-2	NA	TRBD1	CASSGQGALGYTF	TGTGCCAGCAGTGGACAGGGGGCGCTTGGCTACACCTTC
TRBV7-3	TRBJ2-5	NA	NA	CASSLTVGEAETQYF	TGTGCCAGCAGCTTAACGGTCGGGGAAGCAGAGACCCAGTACTTC
TRBV9	TRBJ2-5	once	TRBD1	CAIPSRDSQETQYF	TGTGCCATTCCGAGCCGGGACAGTCAAGAGACCCAGTACTTC
TRBV5-4	TRBJ2-2	many	TRBD2	CASSPPGTSGRNTGELFF	TGTGCCAGCAGCCCACCCGGGACTAGCGGGAGAAACACCGGGGAGCTGTTTTTT
TRBV6-2/TRBV6-3	TRBJ1-5	NA	NA	CASSRYSNQPQHF	TGTGCCAGCAGTCGGTATAGCAATCAGCCCCAGCATTTT
TRBV7-2	TRBJ2-7	NA	NA	CASSLGTGAINEQYF	TGTGCCAGCAGCTTAGGGACGGGAGCAATCAACGAGCAGTACTTC
TRBV19	TRBJ1-4	NA	NA	CASSLPGTRSEKLFF	TGTGCCAGTAGTCTTCCCGGGACACGCTCAGAAAAACTGTTTTTT
TRBV4-2	TRBJ2-2	NA	NA	CASSQAVAGSTGELFF	TGTGCCAGCAGCCAAGCGGTGGCCGGAAGCACCGGGGAGCTGTTTTTT
TRBV7-9	TRBJ1-2	NA	TRBD1	CAGDRGTGYTF	TGTGCCGGGGACAGGGGAACGGGCTACACCTTC
TRBV29-1	TRBJ1-2	NA	NA	CSVDTSNYGYTF	TGCAGCGTAGATACATCAAACTATGGCTACACCTTC
TRBV19	TRBJ1-2	NA	NA	CASSTTETANYGYTF	TGTGCCAGTAGCACCACCGAAACAGCTAACTATGGCTACACCTTC
TRBV6-1	TRBJ2-2	NA	TRBD1	CASSEATGGLPGELFF	TGTGCCAGCAGTGAAGCTACAGGGGGTCTGCCCGGGGAGCTGTTTTTT
TRBV24-1	TRBJ1-5	NA	TRBD1	CATQSPTGSNQPQHF	TGTGCCACCCAATCCCCGACAGGGAGCAATCAGCCCCAGCATTTT
TRBV29-1	TRBJ2-1	NA	NA	CSVRGIKGNNEQFF	TGCAGCGTTCGTGGGATTAAGGGGAACAATGAGCAGTTCTTC
TRBV4-3	TRBJ1-4	NA	NA	CASSQDAIRQHNEKLFF	TGCGCCAGCAGCCAAGATGCCATCAGGCAGCATAATGAAAAACTGTTTTTT
TRBV7-8	TRBJ2-5	NA	NA	CASSSRGPGVETQYF	TGTGCCAGCAGCTCCCGGGGCCCCGGGGTGGAGACCCAGTACTTC
TRBV9	TRBJ1-4	NA	NA	CASSQTGYNEKLFF	TGTGCCAGCAGCCAAACAGGGTATAATGAAAAACTGTTTTTT
TRBV3-1/TRBV3-2	TRBJ1-1	NA	NA	CASSLGGGTTEAFF	TGTGCCAGCAGCCTAGGGGGAGGGACCACTGAAGCTTTCTTT
TRBV5-7	TRBJ2-7	NA	NA	CASSPPTQQYF	TGTGCCAGCAGCCCCCCCACCCAGCAGTACTTC